Following are 10 T cell receptor beta chains from one sample sequenced in a study of long-term antiretroviral therapy in people with HIV. Survey level was the resolution at which the v3.0 immunoSEQ assay ran. The repertoire was sequenced with immunoSEQ multiplex PCR; TCRdb's copy has only in-frame clones and lacks some. The table lists approximately 21,000 clones, roughly 91% of them singletons. Sequencing was performed on unsorted PBMCs, taken 2.3 years after starting antiretroviral therapy. The source of these receptors is a man in his sixties with HIV.

The V call is TRBV13, the J call TRBJ1-3; D ambiguous. V lost 3 bases and J 2 bases, leaving 8 bases between the germline ends. Germline V gives CDR1 PRHDT, CDR2 FYEKMQ (reference sequence). The CDR3 has 14 residues. In DNA form, the CDR3 reads TGTGCCAGCAGCTTTCGGTCTGCTGGAAACACCATATATTTT. Protein sequence: CASSFRSAGNTIYF.

V and J are TRBV11-2 and TRBJ2-3; TRBD1 matches 7 bases. Germline V gene lookup returns CDR1 SGHAT and CDR2 FQNNGV. The V segment lost 3 bases and the J segment 2 bases; nucleotides outside the gene matches: 5. This CDR3 has 15 amino acids. The CDR3 sequence is CASSFQGGPTDTQYF. The CDR3 coding sequence is TGTGCCAGCAGCTTTCAAGGGGGCCCCACAGATACGCAGTATTTT.

The chain employs TRBV2 and TRBJ2-7; 12 bases agree with TRBD2. Germline CDR1 is SNHLY and CDR2 is FYNNEI. The junction had 7 bases not matched to a gene; V was cut back by 8 bases and J by 2 bases. This CDR3 is 15 amino acids long. CDR3 DNA: TGTGCCAGCCTTCCTCGGACTAGCGGGACCTACGAGCAGTACTTC. This sequence encodes CASLPRTSGTYEQYF.

J is TRBJ2-2 and V is TRBV5-5; TRBD2 aligns across 9 bases. The germline V gene has CDR1 SGHKS and CDR2 YYEKEE (reference sequence). CDR3 length: 16 amino acids. The V and J ends lost 0 bases and 6 bases, in that order; junction bases with no gene match: 6. The CDR3 nucleotides read TGTGCCAGCAGCTTGGCACCGGGACTAGCTTCCGGGGAGCTGTTTTTT. Protein: CASSLAPGLASGELFF.

The chain combines TRBV5-1 with TRBJ2-5, with 7 nucleotides matching TRBD1. Trimming at V came to 1 base and at J to 4 bases, leaving 7 bases not matched to a gene. Germline CDR1 SGHRS, CDR2 YFSETQ. The CDR3 covers 15 residues. CDR3: CASSLTGVVGETQYF. CDR3 nucleotides: TGCGCCAGCAGCTTGACAGGGGTGGTTGGAGAGACCCAGTACTTC.

The chain uses TRBV14 and TRBJ2-3; 8 nucleotides line up with TRBD2. V was clipped by 0 bases and J by 14 bases; unmatched bases: 13. Germline lookup yields CDR1 SGHDN and CDR2 FVKESK. This CDR3 spans 15 amino acids. CDR3 nucleotides: TGTGCCAGCAGCCAAGATCTATCGGGGGGGGGCCCAGGGTATTTT. This sequence encodes CASSQDLSGGGPGYF.

The chain recombines TRBV7-2 with TRBJ1-1; no firm D call. The germline V and J ends were trimmed by 5 bases and 10 bases, with 17 bases remaining between them. The CDR3 has 13 amino acids. The germline CDR1 and CDR2 sequences are SGHTA and FQGNSA. DNA for the CDR3: TGTGCCAGCAGCCCGAGCTCTCTGCGCCGAGCTTTCTTT. This sequence encodes CASSPSSLRRAFF.

This sequence joins TRBV4-1 and TRBJ2-1, with 11 bases that match TRBD2. This CDR3 spans 19 amino acids. Germline loops: CDR1 MGHRA, CDR2 YSYEKL. V lost 4 bases to trimming and J lost 6 bases; unmatched junction nucleotides: 17. CDR3 residues: CASSLGPLAGVQGINEQFF. The DNA of the CDR3 is TGCGCCAGCAGCCTAGGCCCACTAGCGGGAGTCCAGGGGATCAATGAGCAGTTCTTC.

This chain connects TRBV29-1 to TRBJ2-3, with 9 bases lining up with TRBD1. Germline CDR1 and CDR2: SQVTM and ANQGSEA. After removal of 7 bases from V and 2 bases from J, the junction contained 4 bases not matched to a gene. This CDR3 has 13 amino acids. CDR3 nucleotide sequence: TGCAGCGGAGCACAGGGGGCCACAGATACGCAGTATTTT. It is translated as CSGAQGATDTQYF.

The chain recombines TRBV12-5 with TRBJ1-1, with 9 bases matching TRBD1. With V trimmed by 6 bases and J by 3 bases, 8 bases remained unmatched. CDR3 length equals 15 residues. CDR1 and CDR2 (germline): LGHNT, FRNRAP. In DNA, the CDR3 is TGTGCTAGTGGGGCGGGACAGGGCTCTGACACTGAAGCTTTCTTT. Residues: CASGAGQGSDTEAFF.